The clone carrying this T cell receptor beta chain has a handful of counts. Its specificity is unknown. This specimen belongs to a study of OX40 agonist ivuxolimab in advanced cancers. Study as a whole: Among those treated, three patients had partial responses, one with hepatocellular carcinoma and two with cutaneous melanoma.

Overall study findings and caveats: The specificity for antigen of the expanded peripheral T cells was not determined. Some patients who did not respond also had low normalized T-cell clonal expansion.

In germline, CDR1 is SEHNR, CDR2 FQNEAQ (reference sequence). V was cut by 0 bases and J by 10 bases, with 13 bases left in between. This CDR3 has 14 amino acids. The protocol was immunoSEQ multiplex PCR, while the TCRdb copy is restricted to in-frame clones and leaves out a portion. The sample records about 75,000 clones, around nine tenths being singletons. This TCR was recovered from an adult with an advanced solid tumor such as melanoma, head and neck, liver or kidney cancer. Source: CD4+ or CD8+ T cells sorted from blood, taken in a trial of the OX40 agonist ivuxolimab. The V and J genes are TRBV7-9 and TRBJ2-1, with TRBD2 as a possible D gene (7 bases). CDR3 protein: CASSLAGGLTEQFF. In nucleotides, the CDR3 is TGTGCCAGCAGCTTAGCGGGGGGGCTCACAGAGCAGTTCTTC.